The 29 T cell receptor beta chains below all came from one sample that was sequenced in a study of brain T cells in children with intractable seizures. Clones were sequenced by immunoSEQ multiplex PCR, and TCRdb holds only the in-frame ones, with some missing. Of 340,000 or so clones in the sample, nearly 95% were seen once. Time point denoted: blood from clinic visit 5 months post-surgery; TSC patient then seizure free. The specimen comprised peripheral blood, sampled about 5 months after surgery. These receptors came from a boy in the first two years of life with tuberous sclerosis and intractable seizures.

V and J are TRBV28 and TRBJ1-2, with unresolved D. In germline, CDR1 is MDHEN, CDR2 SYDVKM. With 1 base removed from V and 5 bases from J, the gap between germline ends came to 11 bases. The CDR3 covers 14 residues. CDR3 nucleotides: TGTGCCAGCAGTTTATTGGCCCCTCTTTATGGCTACACCTTC. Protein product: CASSLLAPLYGYTF.

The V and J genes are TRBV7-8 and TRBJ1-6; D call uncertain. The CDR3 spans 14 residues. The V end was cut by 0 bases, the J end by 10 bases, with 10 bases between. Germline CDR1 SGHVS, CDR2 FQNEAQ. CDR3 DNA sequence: TGTGCCAGCAGCTTAGCCGAGTTTCCCTCACCCCTCCACTTT. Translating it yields CASSLAEFPSPLHF.

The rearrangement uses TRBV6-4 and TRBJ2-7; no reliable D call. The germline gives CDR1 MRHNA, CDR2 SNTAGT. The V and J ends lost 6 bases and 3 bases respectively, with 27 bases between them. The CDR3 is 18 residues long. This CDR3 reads CASSKRAAGRRVRYEQYF. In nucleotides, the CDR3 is TGTGCCAGCAGCAAACGGGCTGCTGGCAGACGGGTTCGCTACGAGCAGTACTTC.

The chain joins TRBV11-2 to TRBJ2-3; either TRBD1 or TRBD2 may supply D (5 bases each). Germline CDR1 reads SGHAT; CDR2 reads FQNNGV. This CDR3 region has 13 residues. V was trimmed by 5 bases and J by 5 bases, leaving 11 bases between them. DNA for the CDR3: TGTGCCAGCAGCCCTAGTGGGGGAGATACGCAGTATTTT. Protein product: CASSPSGGDTQYF. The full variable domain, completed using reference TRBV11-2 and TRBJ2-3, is EAGVAQSPRYKIIEKRQSVAFWCNPISGHATLYWYQQILGQGPKLLIQFQNNGVVDDSQLPKDRFSAERLKGVDSTLKIQPAKLEDSAVYLCASSPSGGDTQYFGPGTRLTVL.

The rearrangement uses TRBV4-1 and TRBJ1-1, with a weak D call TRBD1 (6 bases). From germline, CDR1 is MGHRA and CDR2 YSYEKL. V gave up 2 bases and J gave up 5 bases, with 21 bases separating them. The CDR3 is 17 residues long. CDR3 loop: CASSQFLGSRGYTEAFF. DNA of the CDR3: TGCGCCAGCAGCCAATTCTTAGGGTCGAGGGGGTATACTGAAGCTTTCTTT.

The CDR3, as DNA: TGCGCCAGCAGACGGGGCGAACTGGAAGCTTTCTTT. It yields the protein CASRRGELEAFF. The chain recombines TRBV4-1 with TRBJ1-1; tentatively, D is TRBD1 (5 bases). Trimming cost V 6 bases and J 8 bases, with 13 bases left between them. Germline CDR1 and CDR2: MGHRA and YSYEKL. This CDR3 spans 12 amino acids.

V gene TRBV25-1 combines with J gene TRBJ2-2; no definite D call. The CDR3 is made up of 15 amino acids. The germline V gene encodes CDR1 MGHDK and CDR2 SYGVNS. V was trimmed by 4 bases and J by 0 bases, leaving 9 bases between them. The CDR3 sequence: CASSVVTPNTGELFF. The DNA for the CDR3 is TGTGCCAGCAGTGTTGTGACACCGAACACCGGGGAGCTGTTTTTT. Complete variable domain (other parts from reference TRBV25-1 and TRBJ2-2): EADIYQTPRYLVIGTGKKITLECSQTMGHDKMYWYQQDPGMELHLIHYSYGVNSTEKGDLSSESTVSRIRTEHFPLTLESARPSHTSQYLCASSVVTPNTGELFFGEGSRLTVL.

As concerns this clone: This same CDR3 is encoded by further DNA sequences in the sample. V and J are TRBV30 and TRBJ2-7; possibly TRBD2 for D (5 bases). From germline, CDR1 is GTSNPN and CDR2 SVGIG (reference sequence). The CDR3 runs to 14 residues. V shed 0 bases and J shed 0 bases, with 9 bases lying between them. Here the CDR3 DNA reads TGTGCCTGGAGTGTTGGAGGCAGCTCCTACGAGCAGTACTTC. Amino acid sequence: CAWSVGGSSYEQYF.

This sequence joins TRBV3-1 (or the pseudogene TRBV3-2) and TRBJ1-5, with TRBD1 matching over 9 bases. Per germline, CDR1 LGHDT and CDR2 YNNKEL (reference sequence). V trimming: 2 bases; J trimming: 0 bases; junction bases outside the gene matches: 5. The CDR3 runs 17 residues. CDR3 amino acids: CASSQTTGGTSNQPQHF. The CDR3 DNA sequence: TGTGCCAGCAGCCAAACGACAGGGGGGACTAGCAATCAGCCCCAGCATTTT.

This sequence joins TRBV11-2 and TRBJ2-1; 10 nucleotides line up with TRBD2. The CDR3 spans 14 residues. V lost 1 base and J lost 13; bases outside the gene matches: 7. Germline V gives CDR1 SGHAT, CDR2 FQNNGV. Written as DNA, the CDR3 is TGTGCCAGCAGCTTAGGTCCCCTAGCGGGAGAACAGTTCTTC. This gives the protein CASSLGPLAGEQFF.

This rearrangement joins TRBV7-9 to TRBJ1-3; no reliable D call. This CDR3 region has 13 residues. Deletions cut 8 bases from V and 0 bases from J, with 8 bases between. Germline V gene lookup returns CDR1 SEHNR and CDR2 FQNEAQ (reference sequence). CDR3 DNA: TGTGCCAGCGGGCCGAGCTCTGGAAACACCATATATTTT. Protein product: CASGPSSGNTIYF.

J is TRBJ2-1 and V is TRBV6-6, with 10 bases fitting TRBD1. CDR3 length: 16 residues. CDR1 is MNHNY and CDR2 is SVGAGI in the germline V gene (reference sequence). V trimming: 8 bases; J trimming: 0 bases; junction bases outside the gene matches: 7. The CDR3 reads CASRDRGLSSYNEQFF. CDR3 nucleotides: TGTGCCAGCCGGGACAGGGGACTTAGCTCCTACAATGAGCAGTTCTTC.

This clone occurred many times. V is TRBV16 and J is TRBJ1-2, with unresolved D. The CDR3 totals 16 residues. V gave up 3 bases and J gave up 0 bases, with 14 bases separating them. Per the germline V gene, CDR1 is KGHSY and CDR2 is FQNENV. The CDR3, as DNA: TGTGCCAGCAGCCAGGGCCGCAGAGAAGCTAACTATGGCTACACCTTC. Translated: CASSQGRREANYGYTF.

The CDR3 reads CASSPPPATEAFF. CDR3 sequence (DNA): TGTGCCAGCAGCCCCCCCCCGGCCACTGAAGCTTTCTTT. The rearrangement uses TRBV7-8 and TRBJ1-1; D unresolved. The V gene's germline CDR1 is SGHVS and CDR2 FQNEAQ. This CDR3 comprises 13 residues. V gave up 5 bases and J gave up 4 bases, with 11 bases separating them.

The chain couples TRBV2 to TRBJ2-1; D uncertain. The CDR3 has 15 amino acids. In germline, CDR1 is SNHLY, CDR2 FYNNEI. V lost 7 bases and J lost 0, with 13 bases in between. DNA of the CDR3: TGTGCCAGCAAGGTAGGACGGATCTCCTACAATGAGCAGTTCTTC. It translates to CASKVGRISYNEQFF.

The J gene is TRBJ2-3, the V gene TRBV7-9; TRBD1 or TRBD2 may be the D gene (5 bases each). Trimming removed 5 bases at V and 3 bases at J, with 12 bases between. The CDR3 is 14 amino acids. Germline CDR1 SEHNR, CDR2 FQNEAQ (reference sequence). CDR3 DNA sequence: TGTGCCAGCAGCCCCTCGAGGGGAACAGATACGCAGTATTTT. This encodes CASSPSRGTDTQYF.

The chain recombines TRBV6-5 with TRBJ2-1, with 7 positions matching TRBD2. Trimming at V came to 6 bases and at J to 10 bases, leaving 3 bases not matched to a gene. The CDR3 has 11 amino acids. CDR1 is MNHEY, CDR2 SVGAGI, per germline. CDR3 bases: TGTGCCAGCAGGAACGGGGGGGAGCAGTTCTTC. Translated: CASRNGGEQFF.

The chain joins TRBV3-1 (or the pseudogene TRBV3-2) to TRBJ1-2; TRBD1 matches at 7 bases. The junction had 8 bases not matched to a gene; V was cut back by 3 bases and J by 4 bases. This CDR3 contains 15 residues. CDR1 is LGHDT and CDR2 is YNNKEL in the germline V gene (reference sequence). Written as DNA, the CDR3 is TGTGCCAGCAGCCAGGACTTTCACAGGGGCTATGGCTACACCTTC. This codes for CASSQDFHRGYGYTF.

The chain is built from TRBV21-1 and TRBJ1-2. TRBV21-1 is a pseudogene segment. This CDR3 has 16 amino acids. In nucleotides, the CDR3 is TGTGCCAGCAGCTGGCGAGTTTGGGGGGTACCCTATGGCTACACCTTC. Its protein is CASSWRVWGVPYGYTF.

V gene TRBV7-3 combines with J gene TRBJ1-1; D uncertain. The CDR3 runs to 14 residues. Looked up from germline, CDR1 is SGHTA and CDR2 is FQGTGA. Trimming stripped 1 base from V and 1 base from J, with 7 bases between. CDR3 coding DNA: TGTGCCAGCAGCTTAATTGGTGGGAACACTGAAGCTTTCTTT. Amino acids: CASSLIGGNTEAFF.

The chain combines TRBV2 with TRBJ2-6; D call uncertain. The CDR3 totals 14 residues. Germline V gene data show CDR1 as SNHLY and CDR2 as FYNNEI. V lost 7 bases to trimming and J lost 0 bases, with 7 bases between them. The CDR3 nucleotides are TGTGCCAGCATGAGAAGCTCTGGGGCCAACGTCCTGACTTTC. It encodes CASMRSSGANVLTF.

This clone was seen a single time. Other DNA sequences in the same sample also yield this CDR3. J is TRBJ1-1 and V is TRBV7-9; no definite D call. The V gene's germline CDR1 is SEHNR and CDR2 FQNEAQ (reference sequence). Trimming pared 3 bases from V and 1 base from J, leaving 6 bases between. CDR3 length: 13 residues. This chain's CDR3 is CASSLGSNTEAFF. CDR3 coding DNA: TGTGCCAGCAGCTTGGGCTCGAACACTGAAGCTTTCTTT.

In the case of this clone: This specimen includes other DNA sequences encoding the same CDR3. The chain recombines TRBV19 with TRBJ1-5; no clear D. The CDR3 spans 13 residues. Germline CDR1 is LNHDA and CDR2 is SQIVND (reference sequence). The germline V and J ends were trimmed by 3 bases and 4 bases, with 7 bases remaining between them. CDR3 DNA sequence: TGTGCCAGTAGTATGGGAAGAAATCAGCCCCAGCATTTT. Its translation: CASSMGRNQPQHF.

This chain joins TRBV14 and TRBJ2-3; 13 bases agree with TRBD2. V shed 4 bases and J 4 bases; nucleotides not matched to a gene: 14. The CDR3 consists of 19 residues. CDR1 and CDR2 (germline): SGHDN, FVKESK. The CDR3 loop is CASSPGLAGDWGNADTQYF. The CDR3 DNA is TGTGCCAGCAGCCCCGGACTAGCGGGAGATTGGGGCAACGCAGATACGCAGTATTTT.

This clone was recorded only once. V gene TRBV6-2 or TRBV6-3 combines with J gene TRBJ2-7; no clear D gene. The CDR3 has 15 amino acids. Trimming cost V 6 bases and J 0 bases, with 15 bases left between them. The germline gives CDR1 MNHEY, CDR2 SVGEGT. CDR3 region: CASSRHLRSSYEQYF. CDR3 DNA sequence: TGTGCCAGCAGCCGCCACCTGCGAAGCTCCTACGAGCAGTACTTC.

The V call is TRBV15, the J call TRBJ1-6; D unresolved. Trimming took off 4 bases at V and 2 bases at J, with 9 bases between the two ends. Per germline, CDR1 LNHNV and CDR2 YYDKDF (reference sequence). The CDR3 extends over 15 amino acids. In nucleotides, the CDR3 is TGTGCCACCAGCAATGATCCGACCTATAATTCACCCCTCCACTTT. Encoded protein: CATSNDPTYNSPLHF.

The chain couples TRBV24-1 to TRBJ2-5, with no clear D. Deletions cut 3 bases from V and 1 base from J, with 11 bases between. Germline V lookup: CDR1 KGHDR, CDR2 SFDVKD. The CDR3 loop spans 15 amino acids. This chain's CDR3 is CATSDVSAVQETQYF. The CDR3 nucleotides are TGTGCCACCAGTGATGTGTCAGCAGTCCAAGAGACCCAGTACTTC.

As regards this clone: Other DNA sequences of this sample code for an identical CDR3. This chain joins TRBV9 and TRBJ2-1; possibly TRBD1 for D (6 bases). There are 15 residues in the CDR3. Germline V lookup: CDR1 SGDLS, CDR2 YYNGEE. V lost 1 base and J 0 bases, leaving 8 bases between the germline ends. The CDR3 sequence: CASSVTGSSYNEQFF. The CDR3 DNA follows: TGTGCCAGCAGCGTAACAGGGAGCTCCTACAATGAGCAGTTCTTC.

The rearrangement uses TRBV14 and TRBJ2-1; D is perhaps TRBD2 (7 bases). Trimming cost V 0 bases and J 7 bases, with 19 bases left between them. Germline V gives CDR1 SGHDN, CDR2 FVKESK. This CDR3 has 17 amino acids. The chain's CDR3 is CASSQDRRGARLNEQFF. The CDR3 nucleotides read TGTGCCAGCAGCCAAGATCGTCGGGGGGCTCGTTTGAATGAGCAGTTCTTC.